Shown below are 25 T cell receptor beta chains from a single sample sequenced in a study of blood T cell repertoires in COVID-19 (TCRdb year 2020). The library was prepared using the immunoSEQ multiplex PCR assay. In TCRdb, the immuneACCESS table is reduced to in-frame sequences with V and J assigned. These tables do not hold every clone; where another copy was compared, an unresolved V gene accounts for under half, and the others remain unexplained. This sample is represented by nearly 300,000 clones; approximately 90% of them were singletons. 5.5% to 7% of the sample is held by the ten biggest clonotypes. The sample was peripheral blood. All receptors come from a woman under 40 who had recovered from COVID-19.

The chain recombines TRBV18 with TRBJ1-5; 8 bases are shared with TRBD1. This CDR3 is built from 14 residues. V shed 5 bases, J shed 5 bases, and the junction held 5 bases outside the gene matches. Germline V gives CDR1 KGHSH, CDR2 LQKENI. CDR3 region: CASSTQGADQPQHF. The CDR3 DNA reads TGTGCCAGCTCAACGCAGGGGGCTGATCAGCCCCAGCATTTT.

V is TRBV11-3 and J is TRBJ2-3; TRBD2 matches at 9 bases. Trimming took 4 bases from V and 6 from J; bases not matched to a gene: 11. CDR1 and CDR2 from the germline V gene are SGHNT and YENEEA. The CDR3 is 16 residues long. The CDR3 nucleotides are TGTGCCAGCAGCTCCGGGACTAGCCCTGCGTTGGATACGCAGTATTTT. Its protein is CASSSGTSPALDTQYF.

The CDR3 nucleotides are TGTGCCAGCAGCGGTAAGAGGAACACTGAAGCTTTCTTT. This sequence encodes CASSGKRNTEAFF. The chain carries TRBV9 and TRBJ1-1; D is unclear. The CDR3 contains 13 residues. V was shortened by 3 bases and J by 1 base, with 7 bases between the two germline ends. Looked up from germline, CDR1 is SGDLS and CDR2 is YYNGEE.

The V gene is TRBV27, the J gene TRBJ1-1, with 11 bases fitting TRBD1. This CDR3 is built from 15 residues. Germline trimming cut 5 bases from V and 4 bases from J; bases unmatched to any gene: 6. CDR1 is MNHEY, CDR2 SMNVEV, per germline (reference sequence). The DNA for the CDR3 is TGTGCCAGCAGTCTAAGGACAGGGGGCCCCACTGAAGCTTTCTTT. This translates into CASSLRTGGPTEAFF.

V usage is TRBV4-1 and J usage is TRBJ1-1; D not certain. This CDR3 region has 16 residues. The germline CDR1 and CDR2 sequences are MGHRA and YSYEKL. Trimming cost V 0 bases and J 6 bases, with 17 bases left between them. CDR3 protein: CASSQDPPSVDAEAFF. The CDR3 DNA sequence: TGCGCCAGCAGCCAAGATCCCCCATCGGTAGATGCTGAAGCTTTCTTT.

The rearrangement joins TRBV7-8 to TRBJ2-7; 13 bases map to TRBD2. The germline V gene encodes CDR1 SGHVS and CDR2 FQNEAQ. The CDR3 is 17 amino acids. Germline trimming cut 7 bases from V and 0 bases from J; bases unmatched to any gene: 9. CDR3 nucleotide sequence: TGTGCCAGCACCCGGGGGACTAGCGGGGACCGCTCCTACGAGCAGTACTTC. It yields the protein CASTRGTSGDRSYEQYF.

To note about this clone: At one boundary the junction diverges from the germline segment, which might be a read error. The rearrangement uses TRBV2 and TRBJ1-5; a weak D match, TRBD1 (6 bases). Looked up from germline, CDR1 is SNHLY and CDR2 is FYNNEI. There are 16 residues in the CDR3. CDR3 in amino acids: CARSEGGVGQNQPQHF. In nucleotides, the CDR3 is TGTGCCCGCAGTGAGGGGGGGGTGGGCCAGAATCAGCCCCAGCATTTT.

V usage is TRBV18 and J usage is TRBJ2-5, with D possibly matching TRBD2 (6 bases). V dropped 0 bases and J dropped 5 bases, with 10 bases sitting between them. Per germline, CDR1 KGHSH and CDR2 LQKENI. The CDR3 is 14 amino acids. This chain's CDR3 is CASSPPGLAETQYF. CDR3 nucleotide sequence: TGTGCCAGCTCACCACCTGGGCTAGCGGAGACCCAGTACTTC.

This chain connects TRBV4-1 to TRBJ1-6; D perhaps matches TRBD1 (5 bases). Between the trimmed V and J ends, which lost 2 bases and 8 bases, there was a span of 13 bases. Germline CDR1 is MGHRA and CDR2 is YSYEKL. There are 15 residues in the CDR3. CDR3 amino acids: CASSQLGLQYSPLHF. CDR3 coding DNA: TGCGCCAGCAGCCAACTGGGACTGCAATATTCACCCCTCCACTTT.

The chain has TRBV28 and TRBJ1-5; D not certain. This CDR3 is 14 amino acids long. Trimming stripped 2 bases from V and 6 bases from J, with 11 bases between. Germline V gives CDR1 MDHEN, CDR2 SYDVKM. The CDR3 DNA reads TGTGCCAGCAGTTTAACGACCTGGAGTCAGCCCCAGCATTTT. Amino acids: CASSLTTWSQPQHF.

The rearrangement uses TRBV9 and TRBJ2-3, with 7 bases identical to TRBD2. This CDR3 comprises 15 residues. The germline CDR1 and CDR2 sequences are SGDLS and YYNGEE. The ends lost 2 bases at V and 0 bases at J; junction bases unmatched: 3. The CDR3 coding sequence is TGTGCCAGCAGCGTTACTAGCGTGAGCACAGATACGCAGTATTTT. It codes for CASSVTSVSTDTQYF.

The rearrangement uses TRBV5-5 and TRBJ1-6; D not certain. With 0 bases removed from V and 6 bases from J, the gap between germline ends came to 4 bases. This CDR3 is built from 13 residues. From germline, CDR1 is SGHKS and CDR2 YYEKEE (reference sequence). The CDR3 nucleotides are TGTGCCAGCAGCTTGGCCAGTAATTCACCCCTCCACTTT. Translated: CASSLASNSPLHF.

This chain links TRBV5-1 with TRBJ2-1; 10 bases line up with TRBD2. V shed 0 bases, J shed 5 bases, and the junction held 5 bases outside the gene matches. CDR1 and CDR2 from the germline V gene are SGHRS and YFSETQ. CDR3 size: 16 residues. The CDR3 sequence: CASSLELAGGHNEQFF. CDR3 nucleotide sequence: TGCGCCAGCAGCTTGGAGTTAGCGGGGGGCCACAATGAGCAGTTCTTC. Complete variable domain (other parts from reference TRBV5-1 and TRBJ2-1): KAGVTQTPRYLIKTRGQQVTLSCSPISGHRSVSWYQQTPGQGLQFLFEYFSETQRNKGNFPGRFSGRQFSNSRSEMNVSTLELGDSALYLCASSLELAGGHNEQFFGPGTRLTVL.

This rearrangement joins TRBV5-4 to TRBJ1-5; D is unclear. The CDR3 has 13 residues. V was clipped by 5 bases and J by 7 bases, with 13 bases between them. Germline CDR1 reads SGHNT; CDR2 reads YYREEE (reference sequence). This CDR3 is CASRQSPGQPQHF. The CDR3 coding sequence is TGTGCCAGCAGACAGTCTCCAGGCCAGCCCCAGCATTTT.

V usage is TRBV6-1 and J usage is TRBJ2-7, with 9 bases that match TRBD1. This CDR3 has 14 amino acids. J lost 3 bases, V lost 1 base, and 1 base had no gene match. Per the germline V gene, CDR1 is MNHNS and CDR2 is SASEGT. The CDR3 spells CASSEGDRDYEQYF. CDR3 nucleotide sequence: TGTGCCAGCAGTGAAGGGGACAGGGACTACGAGCAGTACTTC.

This rearrangement joins TRBV21-1 to TRBJ1-6; TRBD1 reflects the table's D call only, with no check against the DNA. TRBV21-1 is termed a pseudogene. CDR3 length: 17 residues. The CDR3: CASSKVHSGDYNSPLHF. CDR3 nucleotide sequence: TGTGCCAGCAGCAAAGTTCATTCAGGGGATTATAATTCACCCCTCCACTTT.

The gene calls are TRBV19 and TRBJ1-2, with D possibly TRBD1 on 5 matching bases. V shed 4 bases and J shed 3 bases, with 12 bases lying between them. Germline-derived CDR1 and CDR2 are LNHDA and SQIVND (reference sequence). The CDR3 runs to 14 residues. The CDR3 DNA is TGTGCCAGTAGTAGGACACGTCTGGACTATGGCTACACCTTC. Residues: CASSRTRLDYGYTF.

The chain carries TRBV7-9 and TRBJ1-5; D is perhaps TRBD1 (5 bases). The CDR3 runs to 14 residues. The V and J ends lost 5 bases and 3 bases respectively, with 11 bases between them. Germline lookup yields CDR1 SEHNR and CDR2 FQNEAQ (reference sequence). The CDR3 protein is CASSTTGDNQPQHF. CDR3 coding DNA: TGTGCCAGCAGCACTACAGGTGACAATCAGCCCCAGCATTTT.

The V gene is TRBV6-2 or TRBV6-3, the J gene TRBJ2-7; TRBD1 aligns across 8 bases. CDR1 and CDR2 (germline): MNHEY, SVGEGT. The CDR3 contains 16 residues. Unmatched junction bases numbered 9, after V lost 2 bases and J lost 3 bases. DNA of the CDR3: TGTGCCAGCAGTTACCTAAGGACAGGGACTCTCTACGAGCAGTACTTC. Translating it yields CASSYLRTGTLYEQYF.

The gene calls are TRBV6-5 and TRBJ1-4; a possible D gene is TRBD1 (6 bases). Trimming stripped 5 bases from V and 4 bases from J, with 11 bases between. There are 14 residues in the CDR3. Germline CDR1 is MNHEY and CDR2 is SVGAGI. CDR3 bases: TGTGCCAGCAGTAGGACAGAGAGTAATGAAAAACTGTTTTTT. This sequence encodes CASSRTESNEKLFF.

V and J are TRBV24-1 and TRBJ2-6; 9 bases align to TRBD1. V was clipped by 4 bases and J by 0 bases; unmatched bases: 6. The CDR3 is 18 residues long. Germline CDR1 and CDR2: KGHDR and SFDVKD. CDR3 in DNA: TGTGCCACCAGTGACTATACGGGACAGGGCTCTGGGGCCAACGTCCTGACTTTC. Amino acids: CATSDYTGQGSGANVLTF.

The chain couples TRBV29-1 to TRBJ2-3; 14 positions agree with TRBD2. Germline CDR1 and CDR2: SQVTM and ANQGSEA. J was trimmed by 2 bases and V by 1 base; bases with no gene match: 8. The CDR3 spans 18 residues. CDR3 amino acids: CSVEGGLAGGLITDTQYF. The CDR3 region has the DNA TGCAGCGTTGAAGGTGGACTAGCGGGGGGATTAATCACAGATACGCAGTATTTT.

This sequence joins TRBV5-1 and TRBJ2-7, with D tentatively TRBD2 (5 bases). This CDR3 contains 14 residues. V was trimmed by 7 bases and J by 4 bases, leaving 18 bases between them. Germline lookup yields CDR1 SGHRS and CDR2 YFSETQ. In DNA, the CDR3 is TGCGCCAGCGGACCCTCGGGAAGCCAATACGAGCAGTACTTC. It encodes CASGPSGSQYEQYF. Based on the CDR3 plus reference TRBV5-1 and TRBJ2-7, the full variable domain is KAGVTQTPRYLIKTRGQQVTLSCSPISGHRSVSWYQQTPGQGLQFLFEYFSETQRNKGNFPGRFSGRQFSNSRSEMNVSTLELGDSALYLCASGPSGSQYEQYFGPGTRLTVT.

The rearrangement joins TRBV19 to TRBJ2-1; TRBD2 might be the D (5 bases). V shed 7 bases and J shed 4 bases, with 11 bases lying between them. CDR1 is LNHDA, CDR2 SQIVND, per germline (reference sequence). The CDR3 is 13 amino acids. CDR3 amino acids: CASTLTGYNEQFF. The CDR3 region has the DNA TGTGCCAGTACCCTGACGGGGTACAATGAGCAGTTCTTC.

This clone has ten or more counts. The V gene is TRBV7-9, the J gene TRBJ2-2; 7 bases are shared with TRBD2. Germline CDR1 is SEHNR and CDR2 is FQNEAQ (reference sequence). This CDR3 has 17 residues. The ends lost 6 bases at V and 5 bases at J; junction bases unmatched: 15. CDR3 protein: CASRGRELEDYTGELFF. The CDR3 DNA reads TGTGCCAGCAGGGGGAGGGAACTTGAAGACTATACCGGGGAGCTGTTTTTT.